Listed below are T cell receptor beta chains from one sample, sequenced in a study of cytomegalovirus exposure and HLA in healthy donors. Profiling relied on immunoSEQ multiplex PCR, and the TCRdb table lists in-frame clones only, not all of them. This sample has approximately 190,000 clones, with around 78% found just once. Sequenced material: PBMCs. These receptor sequences come from a woman in her twenties or thirties in good health and CMV-seropositive. Each CDR3 is given without its conserved first and last residue.

TRBV27	TRBJ2-3	ASSRTSGGITSTDTQY
TRBV19	TRBJ2-2	ASSPGHGLTGELF
TRBV11-3	TRBJ1-1	ASSLDGNTEAF
TRBV9	TRBJ1-1	ASSVAGRMEEAF
TRBV5-4	TRBJ2-5	ASSLTVGPETQY
TRBV2	TRBJ1-2	ASAIEGQGFDYGYT
TRBV12-5	TRBJ2-1	ASGLAPSLAGNEQF
TRBV15	.	ATSRGISGTYEQY
TRBV30	TRBJ2-2	AWRRGTAGELF
TRBV5-1	TRBJ1-4	ASSPTETRNEKLF
TRBV6-1	TRBJ2-1	ASTPSLPSYNEQF
TRBV27	TRBJ1-5	ASSPDRGLYQPQH
TRBV5-4	TRBJ1-2	ASSLGGDRRSYGYT
TRBV6-5	TRBJ2-3	ASSPSLVSGDTQY
TRBV7-9	TRBJ1-1	ASSQNTEAF
TRBV5-4	TRBJ2-6	ASSPRWDPSGLRANVLT
TRBV5-1	TRBJ2-2	ASSFLGGRVGELF
TRBV11-3	TRBJ1-1	ASSRIPTNTEAF
TRBV4-1	TRBJ1-4	ASSQERGGANEKLF
TRBV6-5	TRBJ1-4	ASRRQGEVGEKLF
TRBV5-1	TRBJ2-1	ASSLGLASSYNEQF
TRBV4-2	TRBJ1-5	ASSLYRQGDQPQH
TRBV7-3	TRBJ2-6	ASSLQSGANVLT
TRBV5-4	TRBJ1-2	ASSPDSYNYGYT
TRBV7-3	TRBJ2-1	ASSLQLAGTNEQF
TRBV30	TRBJ1-1	AWSVWAPNTEAF
TRBV28	TRBJ2-7	ASSLGGRHYEQY
TRBV9	TRBJ2-2	ASSVSDTGELF
TRBV2	TRBJ2-7	ASSEEGTGGNEQY
TRBV5-6	TRBJ2-7	ASSLRGRILLSEQY
TRBV15	TRBJ2-6	ATSRDWGPNSGANVLT
TRBV7-2	TRBJ1-1	ASSLVSTGPNTEAF
TRBV5-1	TRBJ2-3	ASSLGNGGRDTDTQY
TRBV7-2	TRBJ1-3	ASSARDRGLKNTIY
TRBV29-1	TRBJ2-5	SVAPLQGRETQY
TRBV10-3	TRBJ2-1	ATKREGSYNEQF
TRBV4-1	TRBJ2-1	ASSQETALAGGYNEQF
TRBV2	TRBJ2-7	ASRVLAWATYEQY
TRBV6-5	TRBJ1-2	ASSYFPGGGTYGYT
TRBV28	TRBJ1-2	ASSLKITRGYT
TRBV5-8	TRBJ2-6	ASSPQSLRVSGAANVLT
TRBV30	TRBJ1-5	AWGGGSNQPQH
TRBV13	TRBJ1-2	ASSLQGAPGYT
TRBV4-2	TRBJ2-5	ASSHPAGGSETQY
TRBV18	TRBJ2-5	ASSPQGKRQETQY
TRBV7-2	TRBJ2-7	ASSVTSGRGYEQY
TRBV27	TRBJ2-7	ASSLDRGTYEQY
TRBV19	TRBJ1-2	ASSLVPQRGRRGYT
TRBV9	TRBJ2-2	ASSEGLAGNTGELF
TRBV19	TRBJ2-1	ASSLRLAPQF
TRBV19	TRBJ1-1	ASSMSRGTEAF
TRBV27	TRBJ2-7	ASSSRTSGALKQY
TRBV29-1	TRBJ1-1	SVEDRGEVTEAF
TRBV19	TRBJ1-1	ASSILHERMEAF
TRBV7-8	TRBJ1-2	ASSPQGMFYGYT